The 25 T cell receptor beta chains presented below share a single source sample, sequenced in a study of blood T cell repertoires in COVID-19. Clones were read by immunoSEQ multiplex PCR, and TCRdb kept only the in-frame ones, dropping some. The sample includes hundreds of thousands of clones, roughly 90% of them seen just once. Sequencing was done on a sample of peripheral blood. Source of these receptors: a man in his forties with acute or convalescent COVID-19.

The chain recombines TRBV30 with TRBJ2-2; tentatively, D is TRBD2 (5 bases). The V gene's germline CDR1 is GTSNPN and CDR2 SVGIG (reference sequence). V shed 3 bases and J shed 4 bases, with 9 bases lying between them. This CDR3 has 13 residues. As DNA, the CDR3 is TGTGCCTGGAGGACGGGGTCCACCGGGGAGCTGTTTTTT. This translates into CAWRTGSTGELFF.

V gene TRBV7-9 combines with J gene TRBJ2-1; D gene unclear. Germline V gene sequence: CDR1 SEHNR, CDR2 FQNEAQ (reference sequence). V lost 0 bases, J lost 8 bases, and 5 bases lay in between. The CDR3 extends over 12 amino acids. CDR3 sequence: CASSLALDEQFF. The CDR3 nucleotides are TGTGCCAGCAGCTTAGCGCTAGATGAGCAGTTCTTC.

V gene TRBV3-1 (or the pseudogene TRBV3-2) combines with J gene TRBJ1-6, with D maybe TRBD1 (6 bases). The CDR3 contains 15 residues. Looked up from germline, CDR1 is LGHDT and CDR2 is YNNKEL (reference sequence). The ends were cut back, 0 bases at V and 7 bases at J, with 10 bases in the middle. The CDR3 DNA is TGTGCCAGCAGCCAAGAATGGACAGAAAATTCACCCCTCCACTTT. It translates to CASSQEWTENSPLHF.

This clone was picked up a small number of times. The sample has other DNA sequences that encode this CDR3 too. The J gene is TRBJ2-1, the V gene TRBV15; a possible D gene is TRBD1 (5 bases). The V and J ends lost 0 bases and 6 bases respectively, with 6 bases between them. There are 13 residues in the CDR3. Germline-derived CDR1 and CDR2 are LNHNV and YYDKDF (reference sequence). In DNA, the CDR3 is TGTGCCACCAGCAGAGATAGGGGCAATGAGCAGTTCTTC. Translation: CATSRDRGNEQFF.

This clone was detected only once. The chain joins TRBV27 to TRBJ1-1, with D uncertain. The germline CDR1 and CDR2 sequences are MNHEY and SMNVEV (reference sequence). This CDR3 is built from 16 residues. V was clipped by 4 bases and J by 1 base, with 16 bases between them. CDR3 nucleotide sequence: TGTGCCAGCAGTTCGATGGGTTGGGAGACGAACACTGAAGCTTTCTTT. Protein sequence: CASSSMGWETNTEAFF.

The CDR3 protein is CASSLGGGQETQYF. CDR3 in DNA: TGTGCCAGCAGCTTAGGCGGGGGACAAGAGACCCAGTACTTC. V and J are TRBV7-9 and TRBJ2-5; 7 bases match TRBD2. The CDR3 totals 14 residues. Germline CDR1 and CDR2: SEHNR and FQNEAQ (reference sequence). J gave up 2 bases and V 1 base, and 1 base lay outside the gene matches.

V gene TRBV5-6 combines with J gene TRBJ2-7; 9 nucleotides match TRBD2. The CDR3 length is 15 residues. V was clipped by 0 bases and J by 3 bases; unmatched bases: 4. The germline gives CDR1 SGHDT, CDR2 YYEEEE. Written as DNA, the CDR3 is TGTGCCAGCAGCTTGGTAGCGGGGGCTATCTACGAGCAGTACTTC. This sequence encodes CASSLVAGAIYEQYF.

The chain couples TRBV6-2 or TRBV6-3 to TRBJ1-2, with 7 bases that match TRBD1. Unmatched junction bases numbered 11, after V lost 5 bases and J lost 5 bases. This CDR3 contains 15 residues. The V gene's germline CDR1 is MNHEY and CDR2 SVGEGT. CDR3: CASSVDRLTVYGYTF. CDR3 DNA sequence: TGTGCCAGCAGTGTGGACAGGTTAACTGTTTATGGCTACACCTTC.

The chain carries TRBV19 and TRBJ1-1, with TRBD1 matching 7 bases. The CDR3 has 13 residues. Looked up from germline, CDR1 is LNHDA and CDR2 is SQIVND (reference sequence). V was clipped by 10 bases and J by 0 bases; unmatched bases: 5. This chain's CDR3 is CAISRGMNTEAFF. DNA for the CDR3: TGTGCCATCAGCAGGGGGATGAACACTGAAGCTTTCTTT.

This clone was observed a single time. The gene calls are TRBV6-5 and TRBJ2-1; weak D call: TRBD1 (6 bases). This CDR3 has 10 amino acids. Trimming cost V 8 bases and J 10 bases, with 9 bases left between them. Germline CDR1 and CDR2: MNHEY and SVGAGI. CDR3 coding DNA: TGTGCCAGCGGGGGCATGGAGCAGTTCTTC. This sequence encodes CASGGMEQFF.

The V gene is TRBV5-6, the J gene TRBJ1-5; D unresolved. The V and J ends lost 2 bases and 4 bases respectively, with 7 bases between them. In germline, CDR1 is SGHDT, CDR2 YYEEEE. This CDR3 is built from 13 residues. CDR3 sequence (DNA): TGTGCCAGCAGCTTTGGAGGGAATCAGCCCCAGCATTTT. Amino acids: CASSFGGNQPQHF.

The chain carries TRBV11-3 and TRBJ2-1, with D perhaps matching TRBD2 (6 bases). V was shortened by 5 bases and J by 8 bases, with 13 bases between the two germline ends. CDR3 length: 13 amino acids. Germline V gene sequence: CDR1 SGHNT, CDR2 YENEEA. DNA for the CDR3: TGTGCCAGCAGCAAAGACGGGGGACATGAGCAGTTCTTC. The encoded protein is CASSKDGGHEQFF.

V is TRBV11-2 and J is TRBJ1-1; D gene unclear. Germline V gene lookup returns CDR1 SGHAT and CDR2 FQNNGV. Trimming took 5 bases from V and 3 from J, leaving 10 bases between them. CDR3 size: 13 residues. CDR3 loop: CASSPSVDTEAFF. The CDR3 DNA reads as TGTGCCAGCAGCCCTTCGGTGGACACTGAAGCTTTCTTT.

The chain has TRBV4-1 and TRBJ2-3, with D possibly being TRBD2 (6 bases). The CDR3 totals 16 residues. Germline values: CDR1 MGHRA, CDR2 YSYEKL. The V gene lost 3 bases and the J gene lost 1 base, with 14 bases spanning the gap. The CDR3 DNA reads TGCGCCAGCAGCCACCAACCAGGCGGGGGCACAGATACGCAGTATTTT. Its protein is CASSHQPGGGTDTQYF.

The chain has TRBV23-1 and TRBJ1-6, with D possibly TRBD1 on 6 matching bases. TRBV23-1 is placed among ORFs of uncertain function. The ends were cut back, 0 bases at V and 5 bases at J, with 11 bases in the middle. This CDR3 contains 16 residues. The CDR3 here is CASSQSRGQNNSPLHF. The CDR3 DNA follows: TGCGCCAGCAGTCAATCGAGAGGACAGAATAATTCACCCCTCCACTTT.

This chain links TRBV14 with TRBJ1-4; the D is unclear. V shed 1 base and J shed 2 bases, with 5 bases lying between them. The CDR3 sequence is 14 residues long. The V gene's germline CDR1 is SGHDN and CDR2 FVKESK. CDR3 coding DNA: TGTGCCAGCAGCCAAGTAATGACTAATGAAAAACTGTTTTTT. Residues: CASSQVMTNEKLFF.

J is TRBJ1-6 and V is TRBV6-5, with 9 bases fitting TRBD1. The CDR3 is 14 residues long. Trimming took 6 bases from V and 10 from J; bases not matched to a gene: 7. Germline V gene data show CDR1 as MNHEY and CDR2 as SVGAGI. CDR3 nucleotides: TGTGCCAGCAGGATTTCGACAGGGGGATCACCCCTCCACTTT. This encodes CASRISTGGSPLHF.

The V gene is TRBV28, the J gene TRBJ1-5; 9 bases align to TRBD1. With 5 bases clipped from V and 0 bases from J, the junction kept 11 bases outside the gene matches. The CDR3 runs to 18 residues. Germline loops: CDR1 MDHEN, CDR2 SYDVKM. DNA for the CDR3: TGTGCCAGCAGTCCCGCGGGACAGGGAGGAAGTAGCAATCAGCCCCAGCATTTT. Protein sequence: CASSPAGQGGSSNQPQHF.

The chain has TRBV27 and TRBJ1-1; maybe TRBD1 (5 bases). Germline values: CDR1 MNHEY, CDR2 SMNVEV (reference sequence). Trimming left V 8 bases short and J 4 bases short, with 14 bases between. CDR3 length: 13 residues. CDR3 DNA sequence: TGTGCCAGCCGCCTTGGGGGGGGCACTGAAGCTTTCTTT. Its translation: CASRLGGGTEAFF.

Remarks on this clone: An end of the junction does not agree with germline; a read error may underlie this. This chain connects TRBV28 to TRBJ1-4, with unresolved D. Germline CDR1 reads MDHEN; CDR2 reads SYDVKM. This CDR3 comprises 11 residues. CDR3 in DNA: TGTGCCAGCAGCCCCTCAGGCAGGCCATATTTT. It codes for CASSPSGRPYF. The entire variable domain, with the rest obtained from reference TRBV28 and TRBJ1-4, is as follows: DVKVTQSSRYLVKRTGEKVFLECVQDMDHENMFWYRQDPGLGLRLIYFSYDVKMKEKGDIPEGYSVSREKKERFSLILESASTNQTSMYLCASSPSGRPYFGSGTQLSVL.

DNA of the CDR3: TGTGCCAGTAGCCCCCGGACAGTTGGCAATCAGCCCCAGCATTTT. Protein: CASSPRTVGNQPQHF. The V gene is TRBV19, the J gene TRBJ1-5, with D maybe TRBD1 (6 bases). V was clipped by 6 bases and J by 2 bases, with 14 bases between them. This CDR3 has 15 residues. CDR1 is LNHDA, CDR2 SQIVND, per germline (reference sequence).

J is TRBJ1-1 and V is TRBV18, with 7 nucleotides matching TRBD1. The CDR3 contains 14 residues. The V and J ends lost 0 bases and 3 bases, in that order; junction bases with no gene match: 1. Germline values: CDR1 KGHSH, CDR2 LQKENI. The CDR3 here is CASSPPTGDTEAFF. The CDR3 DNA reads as TGTGCCAGCTCACCACCAACAGGGGACACTGAAGCTTTCTTT.

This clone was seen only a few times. Written as DNA, the CDR3 is TGTGCCAGCTTTCAGGGATTGAACACTGAAGCTTTCTTT. It translates to CASFQGLNTEAFF. V gene TRBV2 combines with J gene TRBJ1-1; the D gene is possibly TRBD1 (5 bases). The CDR3 has 13 amino acids. The ends were cut back, 8 bases at V and 0 bases at J, with 10 bases in the middle. The germline V gene encodes CDR1 SNHLY and CDR2 FYNNEI. The whole variable domain, remainder taken from reference TRBV2 and TRBJ1-1, is EPEVTQTPSHQVTQMGQEVILRCVPISNHLYFYWYRQILGQKVEFLVSFYNNEISEKSEIFDDQFSVERPDGSNFTLKIRSTKLEDSAMYFCASFQGLNTEAFFGQGTRLTVV.

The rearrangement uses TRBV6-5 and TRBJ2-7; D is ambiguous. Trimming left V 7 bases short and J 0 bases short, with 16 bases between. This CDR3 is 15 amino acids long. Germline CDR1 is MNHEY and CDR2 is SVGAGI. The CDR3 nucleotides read TGTGCCAGCAAGGTGATCCAGGCCAGCTCCTACGAGCAGTACTTC. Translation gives CASKVIQASSYEQYF.

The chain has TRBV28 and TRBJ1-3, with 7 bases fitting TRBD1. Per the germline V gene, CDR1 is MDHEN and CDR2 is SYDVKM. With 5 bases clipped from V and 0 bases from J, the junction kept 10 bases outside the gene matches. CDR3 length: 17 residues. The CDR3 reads CASSPRTGKSSGNTIYF. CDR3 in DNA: TGTGCCAGCAGTCCCCGGACAGGAAAGAGCTCTGGAAACACCATATATTTT.